Shown below are 30 T cell receptor beta chains from a single sample sequenced in a study of CD8 T cells in ankylosing spondylitis. Study observations and caveats: Ankylosing spondylitis blood seemed to carry a telltale TCR beta motif made of under ten highly homologous variants.

For these receptors, no antigen is known. TCRdb redid the calling of the 5' RACE reads with MiXCR, one entry per CDR3 protein. The sample carries 200,000 to 250,000 distinct CDR3 sequences, about 16% recorded once. Sequenced input: blood, either unsorted or a sorted T cell fraction (not recorded which). Every receptor here comes from a male donor with ankylosing spondylitis.

The chain is built from TRBV3-1 and TRBJ1-6, with TRBD1 matching over 7 bases. The CDR3 consists of 17 residues. CDR1 and CDR2 from the germline V gene are LGHDT and YNNKEL (reference sequence). V was pared by 5 bases and J by 7 bases, with 14 bases of the junction left unmatched. The CDR3 sequence: CASSSLSRTGANSPLHF. The CDR3 DNA sequence: TGTGCCAGCAGCTCCTTATCCAGAACAGGGGCGAATTCACCCCTCCACTTT. Combining the CDR3 with reference TRBV3-1 and TRBJ1-6 gives the whole variable domain DTAVSQTPKYLVTQMGNDKSIKCEQNLGHDTMYWYKQDSKKFLKIMFSYNNKELIINETVPNRFSPKSPDKAHLNLHINSLELGDSAVYFCASSSLSRTGANSPLHFGNGTRLTVT.

The rearrangement joins TRBV12-3 or TRBV12-4 to TRBJ2-1; D gene ambiguous. The CDR3 consists of 12 residues. The V end lost 6 bases, the J end lost 13 bases, and 16 bases lay between the germline ends. CDR3 sequence reads: CASSPQPGLQFF. For the CDR3, the DNA is TGTGCCAGCAGCCCCCAGCCGGGCCTACAGTTCTTC.

The chain employs TRBV29-1 and TRBJ2-7, with TRBD1 matching 11 bases. The CDR3 consists of 14 residues. With V trimmed by 4 bases and J by 7 bases, 9 bases remained unmatched. Germline CDR1 and CDR2: SQVTM and ANQGSEA. CDR3 sequence reads: CSVGGWDRGFEQYF. CDR3 DNA: TGCAGCGTTGGGGGTTGGGACAGGGGGTTTGAGCAGTACTTC.

This clonotype has a handful of counts. The rearrangement links TRBV7-9 to TRBJ2-3; 12 bases match TRBD1. Germline V CDR1 and CDR2: SEHNR, FQNEAQ (reference sequence). This CDR3 comprises 16 residues. V was clipped by 3 bases and J by 5 bases; unmatched bases: 6. CDR3 loop: CASSFPGQGAEDTQYF. CDR3 DNA sequence: TGTGCCAGCAGCTTTCCGGGACAGGGGGCTGAAGATACGCAGTATTTT.

This clonotype has only a few counts. The gene calls are TRBV7-6 and TRBJ1-1, with D unresolved. CDR3 length: 13 amino acids. CDR1 is SGHVS and CDR2 is FNYEAQ in the germline V gene. Trimming took 3 bases from V and 5 from J, leaving 10 bases between them. Written as DNA, the CDR3 is TGTGCCAGCAGCTTTGGGGTAAAGACTGAAGCTTTCTTT. Encoded protein: CASSFGVKTEAFF.

The chain links TRBV13 to TRBJ2-1; D is possibly TRBD1 (5 bases). Trimming took 3 bases from V and 3 from J, leaving 12 bases between them. This CDR3 region has 15 residues. Germline-derived CDR1 and CDR2 are PRHDT and FYEKMQ (reference sequence). CDR3 residues: CASSFRVLIYNEQFF. CDR3 in DNA: TGTGCCAGCAGCTTCAGGGTTTTAATCTACAATGAGCAGTTCTTC.

The chain recombines TRBV4-1 with TRBJ1-1; D may be TRBD1 (6 bases). CDR3 length: 16 amino acids. Germline values: CDR1 MGHRA, CDR2 YSYEKL. Trimming took off 0 bases at V and 3 bases at J, with 14 bases between the two ends. The CDR3 reads CASSQEAGGRDTEAFF. DNA for the CDR3: TGCGCCAGCAGCCAAGAAGCCGGGGGCCGGGACACTGAAGCTTTCTTT.

This clonotype has only a few counts. The chain is built from TRBV9 and TRBJ2-5; tentative D call: TRBD2 (5 bases). V was clipped by 0 bases and J by 5 bases, with 20 bases between them. CDR1 SGDLS and CDR2 YYNGEE come from the germline V gene. CDR3 size: 17 residues. The CDR3 is CASSVGVKLGERETQYF. The CDR3 DNA follows: TGTGCCAGCAGCGTAGGGGTCAAACTCGGAGAGCGGGAGACCCAGTACTTC. Complete variable domain (other parts from reference TRBV9 and TRBJ2-5): DSGVTQTPKHLITATGQRVTLRCSPRSGDLSVYWYQQSLDQGLQFLIQYYNGEERAKGNILERFSAQQFPDLHSELNLSSLELGDSALYFCASSVGVKLGERETQYFGPGTRLLVL.

This clonotype was seen just once. The genes are TRBV10-3 and TRBJ2-3; 12 nucleotides line up with TRBD2. Losses at the gene ends were 4 bases for V and 0 bases for J; bases not matched to a gene: 5. The CDR3 is 17 amino acids. CDR1 is ENHRY, CDR2 SYGVKD, per germline. The CDR3 DNA reads as TGTGCCATCAGTGCGTCTAGCGGGGGGGGTAGCACAGATACGCAGTATTTT. As protein: CAISASSGGGSTDTQYF.

This clonotype was seen only a few times. This chain joins TRBV20-1 and TRBJ2-5; D gene ambiguous. The CDR3 spans 11 residues. Between the trimmed V and J ends, which lost 3 bases and 4 bases, there was a span of 6 bases. Germline CDR1 DFQATT, CDR2 SNEGSKA (reference sequence). The CDR3, as DNA: TGCAGTGCTAGCAGTGGAGAGACCCAGTACTTC. This sequence encodes CSASSGETQYF.

There are a few counts of this clonotype. V gene TRBV5-4 combines with J gene TRBJ2-7; 7 bases map to TRBD2. The length of the CDR3 is 14 residues. Germline trimming cut 2 bases from V and 4 bases from J; bases unmatched to any gene: 6. The germline gives CDR1 SGHNT, CDR2 YYREEE (reference sequence). The CDR3 DNA is TGTGCCAGCAGCTTCGGCGGGAGCGTTTACGAGCAGTACTTC. Its translation: CASSFGGSVYEQYF.

This clonotype was counted a few times. The chain links TRBV30 to TRBJ1-1, with TRBD1 identical over 8 bases. The CDR3 runs 11 residues. V trimming: 5 bases; J trimming: 4 bases; junction bases outside the gene matches: 0. Germline CDR1 reads GTSNPN; CDR2 reads SVGIG (reference sequence). CDR3 loop: CAWGQGTEAFF. Written as DNA, the CDR3 is TGTGCCTGGGGACAGGGCACTGAAGCTTTCTTT.

V and J are TRBV27 and TRBJ2-1; TRBD2 might be the D (5 bases). From germline, CDR1 is MNHEY and CDR2 SMNVEV (reference sequence). The CDR3 is 14 residues long. Deletions cut 6 bases from V and 4 bases from J, with 13 bases between. CDR3 residues: CASRLGETYNEQFF. CDR3 sequence (DNA): TGTGCCAGCAGACTCGGGGAGACTTACAATGAGCAGTTCTTC.

A few counts support this clonotype. This chain links TRBV27 with TRBJ1-1; D might be TRBD1 (6 bases). CDR3 size: 14 residues. Germline CDR1 MNHEY, CDR2 SMNVEV (reference sequence). V dropped 2 bases and J dropped 2 bases, with 9 bases sitting between them. The CDR3 loop reads CASSLLQGNTEAFF. The CDR3 DNA reads as TGTGCCAGCAGTTTACTACAGGGAAACACTGAAGCTTTCTTT.

This clonotype showed up just a few times. The rearrangement links TRBV29-1 to TRBJ2-7; possibly TRBD1 for D (6 bases). The CDR3 spans 16 residues. Between the trimmed V and J ends, which lost 6 bases and 0 bases, there was a span of 21 bases. Germline-derived CDR1 and CDR2 are SQVTM and ANQGSEA. The CDR3: CSVRAPVGTSSYEQYF. Here the CDR3 DNA reads TGCAGCGTCCGGGCTCCGGTCGGGACAAGCTCCTACGAGCAGTACTTC.

This chain joins TRBV28 and TRBJ2-5; TRBD1 might be the D (6 bases). The CDR3 is made up of 17 amino acids. Germline V gives CDR1 MDHEN, CDR2 SYDVKM. Trimming cost V 3 bases and J 1 base, with 18 bases left between them. CDR3 sequence (DNA): TGTGCCAGCAGTTTTTTGGACAGCCAGAGTTTCCAAGAGACCCAGTACTTC. This codes for CASSFLDSQSFQETQYF. Complete variable domain (other parts from reference TRBV28 and TRBJ2-5): DVKVTQSSRYLVKRTGEKVFLECVQDMDHENMFWYRQDPGLGLRLIYFSYDVKMKEKGDIPEGYSVSREKKERFSLILESASTNQTSMYLCASSFLDSQSFQETQYFGPGTRLLVL.

J is TRBJ2-7 and V is TRBV7-9; D perhaps matches TRBD2 (6 bases). The V end was cut by 5 bases, the J end by 3 bases, with 11 bases between. In germline, CDR1 is SEHNR, CDR2 FQNEAQ (reference sequence). This CDR3 has 13 residues. The CDR3, as DNA: TGTGCCAGCAGCCGCCCCGGGGGCTACGAGCAGTACTTC. Translated, it gives CASSRPGGYEQYF.

This clonotype was seen a handful of times. The chain carries TRBV9 and TRBJ1-1, with TRBD1 identical over 8 bases. CDR3 length: 17 residues. With 3 bases clipped from V and 4 bases from J, the junction kept 14 bases outside the gene matches. Germline-derived CDR1 and CDR2 are SGDLS and YYNGEE. CDR3 protein: CASSALPDRGYGTEAFF. The CDR3, as DNA: TGTGCCAGCAGCGCCTTACCCGACAGGGGATATGGCACTGAAGCTTTCTTT.

This sequence joins TRBV27 and TRBJ2-7, with TRBD1 identical over 8 bases. With V trimmed by 2 bases and J by 4 bases, 10 bases remained unmatched. There are 16 residues in the CDR3. The germline CDR1 and CDR2 sequences are MNHEY and SMNVEV (reference sequence). In DNA form, the CDR3 reads TGTGCCAGCAGTTTACTGTGGACAGGGTCAGGGTACGAGCAGTACTTC. This translates into CASSLLWTGSGYEQYF.

The chain employs TRBV7-9 and TRBJ2-5; 7 bases line up with TRBD1. V dropped 5 bases and J dropped 2; count of bases not matched to a gene: 5. This CDR3 is built from 14 residues. CDR1 SEHNR and CDR2 FQNEAQ come from the germline V gene (reference sequence). The CDR3 DNA is TGTGCCAGCAGCGCCGGACAGGAACAAGAGACCCAGTACTTC. Its protein product is CASSAGQEQETQYF.

In its sample, this clonotype was seen many times. The V and J genes are TRBV20-1 and TRBJ2-7; 7 nucleotides match TRBD2. The junction had 9 bases not matched to a gene; V was cut back by 3 bases and J by 4 bases. Germline CDR1 is DFQATT and CDR2 is SNEGSKA (reference sequence). The CDR3 runs 14 residues. The CDR3 DNA reads as TGCAGTGCTAGTACTGCGGGGGACGGATACGAGCAGTACTTC. Its protein product is CSASTAGDGYEQYF.

This clonotype came up a few times. J is TRBJ1-2 and V is TRBV2, with 11 nucleotides matching TRBD1. The V segment lost 6 bases and the J segment 0 bases; nucleotides outside the gene matches: 9. CDR1 is SNHLY, CDR2 FYNNEI, per germline. This CDR3 is 17 amino acids long. CDR3 coding DNA: TGTGCCAGCAGCGCCGGAGGACAGGGGGCCCCTAACTATGGCTACACCTTC. Translating it yields CASSAGGQGAPNYGYTF. Full variable domain (missing parts from reference TRBV2 and TRBJ1-2): EPEVTQTPSHQVTQMGQEVILRCVPISNHLYFYWYRQILGQKVEFLVSFYNNEISEKSEIFDDQFSVERPDGSNFTLKIRSTKLEDSAMYFCASSAGGQGAPNYGYTFGSGTRLTVV.

This clonotype was observed a handful of times. The DNA for the CDR3 is TGTGCCAGCAGCTTAGAAACCAGGGATGAAGCTTTCTTT. This sequence encodes CASSLETRDEAFF. This chain joins TRBV7-8 and TRBJ1-1; D perhaps matches TRBD1 (5 bases). This CDR3 contains 13 residues. Per germline, CDR1 SGHVS and CDR2 FQNEAQ. V was trimmed by 1 base and J by 7 bases, leaving 10 bases between them.

CDR3 DNA sequence: TGTGCCAGCAGCCAAGATTACGGAACTGGGACCGGGGAGCTGTTTTTT. Protein sequence: CASSQDYGTGTGELFF. V usage is TRBV4-2 and J usage is TRBJ2-2; D ambiguous. V lost 0 bases and J lost 5, with 13 bases in between. Germline V lookup: CDR1 LGHNA, CDR2 YNFKEQ. CDR3 length: 16 amino acids.

The chain links TRBV7-8 to TRBJ2-5, with D unresolved. The CDR3 is 13 residues long. Germline V gives CDR1 SGHVS, CDR2 FQNEAQ. V was cut by 2 bases and J by 5 bases, with 9 bases left in between. CDR3 in amino acids: CASSLSPWETQYF. As DNA, the CDR3 is TGTGCCAGCAGCTTATCCCCTTGGGAGACCCAGTACTTC.

This clonotype was seen a handful of times. The DNA of the CDR3 is TGTGCCATCAGTGAGTCGAAGACTAGCGGGGGGGCCCTAGATACGCAGTATTTT. It translates to CAISESKTSGGALDTQYF. The chain uses TRBV10-3 and TRBJ2-3; TRBD2 matches at 14 bases. Germline trimming cut 0 bases from V and 5 bases from J; bases unmatched to any gene: 7. The CDR3 runs to 18 residues. The germline CDR1 and CDR2 sequences are ENHRY and SYGVKD.

This chain connects TRBV25-1 to TRBJ1-2; 8 positions match TRBD1. With V trimmed by 4 bases and J by 3 bases, 7 bases remained unmatched. The germline V gene encodes CDR1 MGHDK and CDR2 SYGVNS. CDR3 length: 15 amino acids. CDR3 nucleotide sequence: TGTGCCAGCAGTGGGCGACAGGGGCACTACTATGGCTACACCTTC. Protein sequence: CASSGRQGHYYGYTF.

A few counts support this clonotype. The V gene is TRBV10-2, the J gene TRBJ2-7; unclear D gene. The germline gives CDR1 WSHSY, CDR2 SAAADI. The CDR3 loop spans 13 amino acids. V gave up 0 bases and J gave up 3 bases, with 6 bases separating them. The CDR3 protein is CASSESSGYEQYF. CDR3 nucleotide sequence: TGCGCCAGCAGTGAGTCTTCCGGCTACGAGCAGTACTTC.

V gene TRBV4-1 combines with J gene TRBJ2-1; D gene unclear. Trimming left V 1 base short and J 9 bases short, with 7 bases between. CDR3 length: 12 amino acids. Germline CDR1 MGHRA, CDR2 YSYEKL. This chain's CDR3 is CASSQAATEQFF. Here the CDR3 DNA reads TGCGCCAGCAGCCAAGCGGCGACTGAGCAGTTCTTC.

The genes are TRBV12-3 or TRBV12-4 and TRBJ2-7; D is perhaps TRBD1 or TRBD2 (5 bases each). This CDR3 is built from 16 residues. Trimming removed 1 base from V and 3 bases from J, with 16 bases in between. CDR3 DNA: TGTGCCAGCAGTTTAGTGTACCGGGACCACGACTACGAGCAGTACTTC. Protein sequence: CASSLVYRDHDYEQYF.